This T cell receptor beta chain appears in the sequencing data of a study of shared clonotypes between healthy human individuals. At the level of the study: Researchers assigned three CD4 naive, three CD4 memory, two CD8 naive and one CD8 memory plate to each donor.

Authors' analysis steps: ImmunoSEQ yielded junction-only sequences lacking quality scores, so filtering differed. Sequenced by immunoSEQ multiplex PCR; TCRdb stores in-frame clones only, minus some. V and J calls and clone size are as listed in that table; D and trimming were resolved from the DNA. The table records 1.4 million or so clones, about 98.5% of them present only once. Every contributor of samples was a Caucasian grown-up residing in Nashville, Tennessee. V dropped 3 bases and J dropped 0 bases, with 8 bases sitting between them. The CDR3 is made up of 14 amino acids. Germline V CDR1 and CDR2: MDHEN, SYDVKM. Findings of the study overall: The four-donor shared clonotypes exceeded non-shared clonotypes in generation probability, with non-shared ones scoring lower.

A note on this clone: The antigen remains unidentified.

The gene calls are TRBV28 and TRBJ1-1, with D hard to call. The clonotype comes from a man aged 30 to 39 in good health. Sequenced material: naive CD4+ T cells sorted from blood. Subset given: CD45RA+ positively selected. DNA for the CDR3: TGTGCCAGCAGTTTTGGGGAAGTGAACACTGAAGCTTTCTTT. Protein sequence: CASSFGEVNTEAFF.